These 14 T cell receptor beta chains were sequenced from one sample in a study of beta chain features in type 1 diabetes. Expressed TCRB transcripts were sequenced, since all the RNA that had been isolated was reverse transcribed. Assay: immunoSEQ multiplex PCR; the TCRdb copy retains only in-frame clones and omits some. The sample yields around 310,000 clones, 13% seen once. These receptors lack a known antigen. Overall study findings and caveats: TCRB CDR3s from Type 1 diabetes patients were moderately but significantly shorter in all four CD4+ subsets.

The sequencing sample was made of naive CD4+ T cells from blood. The source is a woman aged 18 to 35 with type 1 diabetes.

This clone was detected only a few times. This chain joins TRBV30 and TRBJ2-3; 7 bases match TRBD2. The CDR3 length is 14 residues. Germline lookup yields CDR1 GTSNPN and CDR2 SVGIG (reference sequence). The trim removed 5 bases at V and 3 bases at J, leaving 8 bases unmatched. The CDR3 sequence is CAWGRASVTDTQYF. The CDR3 nucleotides are TGTGCCTGGGGGAGGGCGAGCGTAACAGATACGCAGTATTTT.

A few counts support this clone. The gene calls are TRBV5-1 and TRBJ2-5, with D possibly matching TRBD1 (5 bases). The germline gives CDR1 SGHRS, CDR2 YFSETQ. Trimming left V 0 bases short and J 1 base short, with 7 bases between. This CDR3 contains 14 residues. DNA for the CDR3: TGCGCCAGCAGCTTGGACAGGTTCCAAGAGACCCAGTACTTC. It translates to CASSLDRFQETQYF.

This clone was observed a handful of times. The CDR3 reads CASSWAGANTEAFF. The CDR3 DNA sequence: TGTGCCAGTAGTTGGGCGGGTGCGAACACTGAAGCTTTCTTT. V usage is TRBV19 and J usage is TRBJ1-1; no clear D gene. The V gene's germline CDR1 is LNHDA and CDR2 SQIVND (reference sequence). The V gene lost 5 bases and the J gene lost 1 base, with 11 bases spanning the gap. The CDR3 is made up of 14 amino acids. The variable domain in full, completed from reference TRBV19 and TRBJ1-1, reads DGGITQSPKYLFRKEGQNVTLSCEQNLNHDAMYWYRQDPGQGLRLIYYSQIVNDFQKGDIAEGYSVSREKKESFPLTVTSAQKNPTAFYLCASSWAGANTEAFFGQGTRLTVV.

CDR3 region: CASSLTGVTDTQYF. The CDR3 nucleotides are TGTGCCAGCAGTTTAACGGGAGTCACAGATACGCAGTATTTT. The V call is TRBV6-5, the J call TRBJ2-3; D is possibly TRBD2 (6 bases). CDR1 MNHEY and CDR2 SVGAGI come from the germline V gene. CDR3 length equals 14 residues. The germline V and J ends were trimmed by 4 bases and 2 bases, with 10 bases remaining between them.

This clone was picked up a small number of times. This sequence joins TRBV30 and TRBJ1-4; tentatively, D is TRBD1 (6 bases). Trimming removed 3 bases at V and 8 bases at J, with 13 bases between. The CDR3 has 13 amino acids. Germline V gene data show CDR1 as GTSNPN and CDR2 as SVGIG (reference sequence). The CDR3 is CAWREGGREKLFF. In DNA, the CDR3 is TGTGCCTGGAGAGAAGGGGGACGCGAAAAACTGTTTTTT.

The genes are TRBV7-2 and TRBJ2-7; 8 bases are shared with TRBD1. V shed 0 bases, J shed 7 bases, and the junction held 11 bases outside the gene matches. This CDR3 comprises 16 residues. Germline CDR1 reads SGHTA; CDR2 reads FQGNSA. CDR3 DNA: TGTGCCAGCAGCTTAGCGTCGCAGGGGGCCTCGTGGGAGCAGTACTTC. Protein: CASSLASQGASWEQYF.

This clone has ten or more counts. This chain connects TRBV6-6 to TRBJ2-5; D remains ambiguous. The germline V gene encodes CDR1 MNHNY and CDR2 SVGAGI (reference sequence). The CDR3 has 11 residues. The V and J ends lost 4 bases and 5 bases respectively, with 5 bases between them. CDR3 protein: CASSLRETQYF. For the CDR3, the DNA is TGTGCCAGCAGTTTGCGGGAGACCCAGTACTTC.

The rearrangement joins TRBV11-2 to TRBJ2-3; TRBD2 aligns across 10 bases. Trimming cost V 1 base and J 2 bases; bases outside gene matches: 6. The CDR3 runs to 17 residues. CDR1 is SGHAT and CDR2 is FQNNGV in the germline V gene. This CDR3 is CASSLGVLAGTTDTQYF. The CDR3 nucleotides are TGTGCCAGCAGCTTAGGGGTACTAGCGGGAACCACAGATACGCAGTATTTT.

V and J are TRBV29-1 and TRBJ2-3; D ambiguous. V shed 0 bases and J shed 1 base, with 8 bases lying between them. Germline CDR1 reads SQVTM; CDR2 reads ANQGSEA. This CDR3 is built from 14 residues. The CDR3 sequence: CSVEDHFGTDTQYF. The CDR3, as DNA: TGCAGCGTTGAAGATCACTTCGGCACAGATACGCAGTATTTT.

This chain joins TRBV14 and TRBJ2-5, with 10 bases fitting TRBD2. The V gene end was trimmed by 0 bases and the J gene end by 4 bases; junction bases not matched to a gene: 8. Germline V gene lookup returns CDR1 SGHDN and CDR2 FVKESK. The CDR3 spans 17 residues. For the CDR3, the DNA is TGTGCCAGCAGCCAAGATAGAGGGCTAGCGGGAGCAGAGACCCAGTACTTC. Its protein is CASSQDRGLAGAETQYF.

This clone appeared a few times. The chain carries TRBV5-4 and TRBJ2-7, with TRBD1 identical over 11 bases. Germline V lookup: CDR1 SGHNT, CDR2 YYREEE (reference sequence). Trimming at V came to 4 bases and at J to 3 bases, leaving 3 bases not matched to a gene. The CDR3 runs 14 residues. CDR3 DNA sequence: TGTGCCAGCAGCATCGGGACAGGGGGCTACGAGCAGTACTTC. Its translation: CASSIGTGGYEQYF.

This chain uses TRBV27 with TRBJ2-7, with D perhaps matching TRBD1 (6 bases). Trimming cost V 4 bases and J 0 bases, with 19 bases left between them. This CDR3 spans 17 amino acids. Germline values: CDR1 MNHEY, CDR2 SMNVEV (reference sequence). This CDR3 is CASSSYRDRLSSYEQYF. CDR3 bases: TGTGCCAGCAGTTCATACCGAGACAGGCTCAGCTCCTACGAGCAGTACTTC.

This clone has just a few counts. The chain joins TRBV7-9 to TRBJ1-5; 7 bases align to TRBD1. Unmatched junction bases numbered 5, after V lost 1 base and J lost 5 bases. Germline CDR1 reads SEHNR; CDR2 reads FQNEAQ (reference sequence). CDR3 length: 15 residues. The CDR3 coding sequence is TGTGCCAGCAGCTTAGGACAGGGAAGGTATCAGCCCCAGCATTTT. Its protein is CASSLGQGRYQPQHF.

This clone was observed a handful of times. The chain couples TRBV5-1 to TRBJ1-1; 9 nucleotides agree with TRBD1. The junction had 8 bases not matched to a gene; V was cut back by 4 bases and J by 7 bases. The germline V gene has CDR1 SGHRS and CDR2 YFSETQ. The CDR3 spans 14 residues. CDR3 sequence (DNA): TGCGCCAGCAGCCTTAGGACAGGGGAAGATGAAGCTTTCTTT. Translating it yields CASSLRTGEDEAFF.